This T cell receptor beta chain was identified during a study of immune characteristics of hereditary and idiopathic chronic pancreatitis. Notes on the study in general: Both chronic pancreatitis groups had higher TCRbeta diversity and lower clonality than controls.

The same islet isolation used for patient tissue was applied to this control pancreas without known pancreatic disease. Turning to this clone: Its target is not known.

Profiling relied on immunoSEQ multiplex PCR, and the TCRdb table lists in-frame clones only, not all of them. The table has about 610 clones, roughly 60% seen once; the top ten hold about 23%. The CDR3 loop spans 15 amino acids. Germline CDR1 and CDR2: SGHRS and YFSETQ. Trimming took off 0 bases at V and 5 bases at J, with 13 bases between the two ends. The source material was pancreas tissue. The source is a human donor who was a deceased organ donor serving as a healthy control. The rearrangement links TRBV5-1 to TRBJ2-3, with D uncertain. DNA of the CDR3: TGCGCCAGCAGCTTGGGGGTGACGGATATAGATACGCAGTATTTT. It codes for CASSLGVTDIDTQYF.